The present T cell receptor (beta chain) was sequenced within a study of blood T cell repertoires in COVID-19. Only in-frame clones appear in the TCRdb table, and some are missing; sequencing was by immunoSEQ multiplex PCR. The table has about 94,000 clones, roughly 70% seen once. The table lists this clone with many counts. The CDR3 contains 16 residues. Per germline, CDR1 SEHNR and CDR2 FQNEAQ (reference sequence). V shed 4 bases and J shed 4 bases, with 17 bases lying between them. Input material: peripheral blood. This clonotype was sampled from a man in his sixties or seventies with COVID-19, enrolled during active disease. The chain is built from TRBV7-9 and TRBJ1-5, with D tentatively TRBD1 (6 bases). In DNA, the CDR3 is TGTGCCAGCAGCTCGGGGTGGACAGAGCCTAATCAGCCCCAGCATTTT. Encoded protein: CASSSGWTEPNQPQHF.